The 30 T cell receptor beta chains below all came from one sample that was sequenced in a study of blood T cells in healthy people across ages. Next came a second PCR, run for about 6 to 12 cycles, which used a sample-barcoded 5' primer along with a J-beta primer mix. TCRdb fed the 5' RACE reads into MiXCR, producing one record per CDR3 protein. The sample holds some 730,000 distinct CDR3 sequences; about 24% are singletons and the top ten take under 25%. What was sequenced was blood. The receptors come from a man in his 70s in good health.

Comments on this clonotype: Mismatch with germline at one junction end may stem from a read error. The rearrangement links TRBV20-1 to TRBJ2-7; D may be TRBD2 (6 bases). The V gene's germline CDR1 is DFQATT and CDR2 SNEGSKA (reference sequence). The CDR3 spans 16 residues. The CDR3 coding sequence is TGCAGTGCTAGAGGGCAGGGAGGATTGGTATACAATGAGCAGCTCTTC. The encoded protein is CSARGQGGLVYNEQLF.

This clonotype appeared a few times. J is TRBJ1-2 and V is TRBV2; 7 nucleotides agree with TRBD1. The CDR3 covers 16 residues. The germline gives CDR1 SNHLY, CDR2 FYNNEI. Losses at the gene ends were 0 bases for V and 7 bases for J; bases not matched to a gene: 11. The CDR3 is CASSEAEGAFGGGYTF. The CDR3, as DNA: TGTGCCAGCAGTGAAGCGGAGGGGGCCTTTGGTGGTGGCTACACCTTC.

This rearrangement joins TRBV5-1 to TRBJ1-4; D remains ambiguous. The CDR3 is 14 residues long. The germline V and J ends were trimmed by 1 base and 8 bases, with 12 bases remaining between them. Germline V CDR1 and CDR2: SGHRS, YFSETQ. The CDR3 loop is CASSLSNSLEKLFF. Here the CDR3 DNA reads TGCGCCAGCAGCTTGTCCAACTCCCTCGAAAAACTGTTTTTT.

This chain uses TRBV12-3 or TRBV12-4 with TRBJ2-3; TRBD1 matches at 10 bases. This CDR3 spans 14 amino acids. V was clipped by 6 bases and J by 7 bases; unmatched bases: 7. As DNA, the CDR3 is TGTGCCAGCAGCCAAGGGACAGGGGATTATACGCAGTATTTT. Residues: CASSQGTGDYTQYF.

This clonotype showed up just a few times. Written as DNA, the CDR3 is TGCAGTGCTAGAGGAAACAGGGGCGGGGAGACCCAGTACTTC. Translated: CSARGNRGGETQYF. The V gene is TRBV20-1, the J gene TRBJ2-5; 7 bases match TRBD1. CDR3 length equals 14 residues. Germline CDR1 DFQATT, CDR2 SNEGSKA (reference sequence). With 1 base clipped from V and 5 bases from J, the junction kept 7 bases outside the gene matches.

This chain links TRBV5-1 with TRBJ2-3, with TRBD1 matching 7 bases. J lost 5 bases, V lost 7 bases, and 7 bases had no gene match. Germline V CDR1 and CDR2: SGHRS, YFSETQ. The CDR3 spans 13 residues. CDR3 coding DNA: TGCGCCAGCGGAGCTCCAGGGGGAGATACGCAGTATTTT. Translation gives CASGAPGGDTQYF.

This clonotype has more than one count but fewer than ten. CDR3 in amino acids: CSVEVGDNYGYTF. The CDR3 DNA reads as TGCAGCGTTGAGGTGGGGGACAACTATGGCTACACCTTC. This sequence joins TRBV29-1 and TRBJ1-2; a possible D gene is TRBD1 (5 bases). Germline-derived CDR1 and CDR2 are SQVTM and ANQGSEA. Deletions cut 3 bases from V and 2 bases from J, with 10 bases between. The CDR3 has 13 residues.

CDR3 DNA sequence: TGCAGTGCCATGACTAGCGGGAGACCCCCGGAGCTCAATGAGCAGTTCTTC. Residues: CSAMTSGRPPELNEQFF. The chain recombines TRBV20-1 with TRBJ2-1; 12 bases line up with TRBD2. Looked up from germline, CDR1 is DFQATT and CDR2 is SNEGSKA (reference sequence). This CDR3 region has 17 residues. Trimming at V came to 6 bases and at J to 6 bases, leaving 15 bases not matched to a gene.

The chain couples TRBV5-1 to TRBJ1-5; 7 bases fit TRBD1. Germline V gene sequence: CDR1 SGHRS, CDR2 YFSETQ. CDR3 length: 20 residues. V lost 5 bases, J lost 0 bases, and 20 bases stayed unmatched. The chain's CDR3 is CASRPGTASRALYSNQPQHF. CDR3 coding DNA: TGCGCCAGCAGGCCTGGGACAGCCTCTAGGGCCCTGTATAGCAATCAGCCCCAGCATTTT.

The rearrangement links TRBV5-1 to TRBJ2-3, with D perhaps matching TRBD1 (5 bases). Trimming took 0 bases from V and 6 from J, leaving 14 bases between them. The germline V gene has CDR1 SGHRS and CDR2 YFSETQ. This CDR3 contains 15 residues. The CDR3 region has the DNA TGCGCCAGCAGCTTGGCCTTCCAGGGCGCGGATACGCAGTATTTT. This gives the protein CASSLAFQGADTQYF.

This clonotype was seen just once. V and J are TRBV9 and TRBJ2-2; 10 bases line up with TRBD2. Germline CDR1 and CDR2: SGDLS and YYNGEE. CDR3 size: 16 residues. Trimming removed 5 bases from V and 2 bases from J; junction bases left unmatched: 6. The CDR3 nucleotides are TGTGCCAGCAGAGCCAGCGGGGGGGCCAACACCGGGGAGCTGTTTTTT. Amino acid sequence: CASRASGGANTGELFF.

CDR3: CASSGVLAEAFF. In DNA, the CDR3 is TGTGCCAGCTCGGGGGTTCTAGCTGAAGCTTTCTTT. The chain employs TRBV12-3 or TRBV12-4 and TRBJ1-1; D may be TRBD1 (5 bases). The CDR3 is made up of 12 amino acids. The V and J ends lost 8 bases and 6 bases respectively, with 13 bases between them.

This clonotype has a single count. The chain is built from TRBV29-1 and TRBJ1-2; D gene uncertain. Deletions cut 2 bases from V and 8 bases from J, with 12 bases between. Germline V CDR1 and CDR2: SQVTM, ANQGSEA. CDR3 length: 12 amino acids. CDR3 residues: CSVEKQIDGYTF. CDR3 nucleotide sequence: TGCAGCGTTGAAAAGCAGATTGACGGCTACACCTTC.

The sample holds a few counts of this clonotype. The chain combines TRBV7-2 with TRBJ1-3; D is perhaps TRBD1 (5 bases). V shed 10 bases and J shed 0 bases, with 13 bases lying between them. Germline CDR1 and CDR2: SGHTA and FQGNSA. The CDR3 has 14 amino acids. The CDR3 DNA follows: TGTGCCACCCCCCAAGACAGCTCTGGAAACACCATATATTTT. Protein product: CATPQDSSGNTIYF. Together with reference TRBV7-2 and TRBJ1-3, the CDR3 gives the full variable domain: GAGVSQSPSNKVTEKGKDVELRCDPISGHTALYWYRQSLGQGLEFLIYFQGNSAPDKSGLPSDRFSAERTGGSVSTLTIQRTQQEDSAVYLCATPQDSSGNTIYFGEGSWLTVV.

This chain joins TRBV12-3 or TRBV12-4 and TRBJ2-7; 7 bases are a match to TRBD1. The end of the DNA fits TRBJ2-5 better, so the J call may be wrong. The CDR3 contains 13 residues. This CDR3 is CASSPTGLETQYF. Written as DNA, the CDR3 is TGTGCCAGCAGCCCGACAGGGTTGGAGACCCAGTACTTC.

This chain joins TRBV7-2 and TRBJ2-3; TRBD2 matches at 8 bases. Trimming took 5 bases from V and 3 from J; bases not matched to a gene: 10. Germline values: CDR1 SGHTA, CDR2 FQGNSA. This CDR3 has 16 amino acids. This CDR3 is CASSDKRESGTDTQYF. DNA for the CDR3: TGTGCCAGCAGCGACAAGCGGGAGAGTGGGACAGATACGCAGTATTTT.

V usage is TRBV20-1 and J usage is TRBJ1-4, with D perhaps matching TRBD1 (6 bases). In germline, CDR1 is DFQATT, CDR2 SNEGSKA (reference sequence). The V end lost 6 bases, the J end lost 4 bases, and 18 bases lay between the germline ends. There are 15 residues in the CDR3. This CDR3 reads CSATRTTGHNEKLFF. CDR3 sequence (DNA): TGCAGTGCAACCCGAACGACAGGACATAATGAAAAACTGTTTTTT.

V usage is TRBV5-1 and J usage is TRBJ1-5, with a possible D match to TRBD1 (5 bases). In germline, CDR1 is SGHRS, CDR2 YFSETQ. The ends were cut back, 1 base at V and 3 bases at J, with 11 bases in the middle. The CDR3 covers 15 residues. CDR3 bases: TGCGCCAGCAGCTTGTTGGGGGGAACCAATCAGCCCCAGCATTTT. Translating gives CASSLLGGTNQPQHF.

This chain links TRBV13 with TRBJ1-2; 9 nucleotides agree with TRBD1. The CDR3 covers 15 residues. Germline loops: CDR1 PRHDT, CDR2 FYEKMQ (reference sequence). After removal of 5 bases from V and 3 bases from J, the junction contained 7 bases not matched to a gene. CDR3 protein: CASSVRDRVYYGYTF. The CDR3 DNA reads TGTGCCAGCAGCGTCCGGGACAGGGTGTACTATGGCTACACCTTC. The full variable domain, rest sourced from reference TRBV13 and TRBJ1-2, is AAGVIQSPRHLIKEKRETATLKCYPIPRHDTVYWYQQGPGQDPQFLISFYEKMQSDKGSIPDRFSAQQFSDYHSELNMSSLELGDSALYFCASSVRDRVYYGYTFGSGTRLTVV.

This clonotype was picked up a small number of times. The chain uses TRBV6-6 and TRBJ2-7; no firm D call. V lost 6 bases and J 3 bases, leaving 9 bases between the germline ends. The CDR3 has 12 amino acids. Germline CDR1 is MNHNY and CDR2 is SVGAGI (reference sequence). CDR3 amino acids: CASSHSRYEQYF. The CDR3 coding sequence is TGTGCCAGCAGCCATTCCCGCTACGAGCAGTACTTC.

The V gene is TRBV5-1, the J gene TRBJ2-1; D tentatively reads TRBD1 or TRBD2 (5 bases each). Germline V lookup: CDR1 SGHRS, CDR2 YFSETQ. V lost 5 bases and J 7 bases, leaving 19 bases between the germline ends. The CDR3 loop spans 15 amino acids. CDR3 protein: CASSLPGPGQNEQFF. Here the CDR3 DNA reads TGCGCCAGCAGTTTACCGGGACCGGGCCAAAATGAGCAGTTCTTC.

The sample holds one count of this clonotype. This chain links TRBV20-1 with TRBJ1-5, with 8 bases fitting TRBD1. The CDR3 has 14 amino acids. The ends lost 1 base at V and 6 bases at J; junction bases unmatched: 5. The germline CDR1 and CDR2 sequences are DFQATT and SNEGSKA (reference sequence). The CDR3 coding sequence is TGCAGTGCTAGAGTTAACAGGGGGAGTCAGCCCCAGCATTTT. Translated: CSARVNRGSQPQHF.

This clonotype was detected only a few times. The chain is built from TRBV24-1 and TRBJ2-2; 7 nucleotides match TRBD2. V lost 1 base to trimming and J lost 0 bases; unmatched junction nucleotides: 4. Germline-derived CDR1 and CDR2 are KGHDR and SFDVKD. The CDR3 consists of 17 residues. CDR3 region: CATSDFGSGSNTGELFF. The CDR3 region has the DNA TGTGCCACCAGTGATTTCGGTAGCGGGTCGAACACCGGGGAGCTGTTTTTT.

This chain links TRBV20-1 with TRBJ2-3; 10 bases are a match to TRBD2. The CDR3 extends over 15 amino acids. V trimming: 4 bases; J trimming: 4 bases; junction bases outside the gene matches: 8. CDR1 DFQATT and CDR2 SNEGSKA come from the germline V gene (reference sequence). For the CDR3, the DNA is TGCAGTGCTAAAGCTAGCGGGAGCGACTCAGATACGCAGTATTTT. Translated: CSAKASGSDSDTQYF.

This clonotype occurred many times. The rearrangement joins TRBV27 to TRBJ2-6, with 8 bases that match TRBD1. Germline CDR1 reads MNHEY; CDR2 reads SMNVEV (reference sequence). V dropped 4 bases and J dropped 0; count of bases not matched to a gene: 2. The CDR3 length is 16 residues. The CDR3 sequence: CASSSDRVSGANVLTF. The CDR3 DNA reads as TGTGCCAGCAGTTCGGACAGGGTCTCTGGGGCCAACGTCCTGACTTTC.

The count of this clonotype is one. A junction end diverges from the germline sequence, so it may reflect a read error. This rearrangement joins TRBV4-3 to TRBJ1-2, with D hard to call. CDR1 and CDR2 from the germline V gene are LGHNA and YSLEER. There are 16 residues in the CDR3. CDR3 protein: CASNQESGFTNHGYTF. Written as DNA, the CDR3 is TGCGCCAGCAACCAAGAATCCGGCTTTACTAACCATGGCTACACCTTC.

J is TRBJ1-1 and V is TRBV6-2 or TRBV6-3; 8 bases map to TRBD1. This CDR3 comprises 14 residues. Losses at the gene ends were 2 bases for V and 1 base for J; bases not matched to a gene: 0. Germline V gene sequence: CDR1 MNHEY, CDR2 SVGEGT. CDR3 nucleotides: TGTGCCAGCAGTTACGACAGGGGGAACACTGAAGCTTTCTTT. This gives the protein CASSYDRGNTEAFF.

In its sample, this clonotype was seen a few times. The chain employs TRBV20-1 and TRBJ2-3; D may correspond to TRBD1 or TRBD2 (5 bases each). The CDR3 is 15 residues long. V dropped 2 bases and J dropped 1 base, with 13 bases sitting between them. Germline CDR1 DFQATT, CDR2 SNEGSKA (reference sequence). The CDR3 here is CSARLGETRTDTQYF. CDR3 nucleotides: TGCAGTGCTAGATTAGGGGAGACCCGCACAGATACGCAGTATTTT.

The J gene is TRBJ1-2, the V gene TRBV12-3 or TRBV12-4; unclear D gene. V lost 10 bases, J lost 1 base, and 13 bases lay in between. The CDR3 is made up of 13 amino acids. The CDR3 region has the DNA TGTGCCATCACGGTCGGGGTTAACTATGGCTACACCTTC. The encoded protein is CAITVGVNYGYTF.

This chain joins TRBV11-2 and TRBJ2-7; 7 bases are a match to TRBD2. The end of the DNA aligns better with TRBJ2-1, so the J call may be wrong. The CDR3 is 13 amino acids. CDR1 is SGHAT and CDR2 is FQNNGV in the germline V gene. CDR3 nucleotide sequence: TGTGCCAGCAGCTCACAACTAGCGTTAGAGCAGTTCTTC. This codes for CASSSQLALEQFF.